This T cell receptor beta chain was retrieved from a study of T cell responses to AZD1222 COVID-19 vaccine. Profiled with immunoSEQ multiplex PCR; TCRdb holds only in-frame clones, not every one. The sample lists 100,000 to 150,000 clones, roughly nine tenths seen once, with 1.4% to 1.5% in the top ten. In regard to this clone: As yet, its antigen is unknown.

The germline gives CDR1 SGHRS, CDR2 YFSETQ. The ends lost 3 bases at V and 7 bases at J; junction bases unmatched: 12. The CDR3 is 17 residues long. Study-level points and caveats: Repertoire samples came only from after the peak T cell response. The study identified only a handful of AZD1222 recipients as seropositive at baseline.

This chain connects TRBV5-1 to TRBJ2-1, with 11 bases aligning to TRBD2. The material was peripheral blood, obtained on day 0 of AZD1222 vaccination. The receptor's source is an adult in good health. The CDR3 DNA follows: TGCGCCAGCAGCTCTTCTTTAGCGGGGGGGCCTAGGAATGAGCAGTTCTTC. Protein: CASSSSLAGGPRNEQFF.